Given below is one TCR beta chain in context. Given a much more abundant clone one base away, this may be a read error. TCRdb passed the RT-PCR reads through MiXCR, listing each CDR3 protein once. Of more than 500,000 distinct CDR3 sequences detected, 10% to 12% appear once; the ten largest clones hold approximately 11%. This sample was included in a study of response to subunit inactivated influenza vaccine. The CDR3 runs 14 residues. Germline lookup yields CDR1 DFQATT and CDR2 SNEGSKA (reference sequence). The data also belong to a second study, concerning T cells expressing NK-cell markers. That work states: UMI-tagged 5'RACE template switching yielded the TCR beta cDNA. Dominant NKG2C+ clonotypes accounted for about 1.0-8% of CD8+ T cells in a handful of donors.

V usage is TRBV20-1 and J usage is TRBJ2-3; D remains ambiguous. The origin of this receptor is a man aged 50-59 years who received an inactivated influenza vaccine. The starting material was PBMCs from blood, obtained on the day of vaccination. The CDR3 region is CSASMAVPTDAQYF. The DNA of the CDR3 is TGCAGTGCTAGTATGGCTGTCCCCACAGATGCGCAGTATTTT.